The source of this T cell receptor (beta chain) is a study of T-cell reconstitution after alpha-beta-depleted transplantation in children. Study-wide findings and caveats: For some patients, TCRbeta diversity was high at day 60 because of recipient T cells and thymic progenitors that survived. T-cell counts and diversity at one year following transplant were attributed mainly to newly produced T cells. Two months or so post-transplant, alpha-beta T cells reportedly derived from several hundred expanded graft clones.

The TCRbeta library incorporated unique molecular identifiers. MiXCR was run by TCRdb on the PCR reads, yielding one entry per CDR3 protein. The profile shows tens of thousands of distinct CDR3 sequences, 5.5% to 7.5% of them singletons. This clonotype is judged medium-sized. Its specificity is not known. This CDR3 has 13 residues. CDR1 and CDR2 from the germline V gene are MDHEN and SYDVKM. The V and J ends lost 7 bases and 5 bases respectively, with 15 bases between them. The V call is TRBV28, the J call TRBJ2-7; either TRBD1 or TRBD2 may fit D (5 bases each). Material: PBMCs, mostly from graft donor cells, obtained 60 days after TCRalphabeta/CD19-depleted stem cell transplant. This receptor was obtained from a female patient aged 2 to 10 who had a stem cell transplant for aplastic anemia, so the T cells may come from the graft donor. Written as DNA, the CDR3 is TGTGCCAGCATCGGGGCCGAAGGGGACGAGCAGTACGTC. This codes for CASIGAEGDEQYV.